One and the same sample provided the 27 T cell receptor beta chains below, sequenced in a study of cytomegalovirus exposure and HLA in healthy donors. The PCR ran on 60 Vbeta and 13 Jbeta primers. Produced via immunoSEQ multiplex PCR; TCRdb's table is partial and in-frame only. The sample lists over 70,000 clones, 80% seen once, with roughly 25% in the top ten. Sample: PBMCs. The source of these receptors is a woman aged 50 to 60 in good health and CMV-seropositive.

The J gene is TRBJ1-1, the V gene TRBV11-2, with 8 bases fitting TRBD1. The junction had 4 bases not matched to a gene; V was cut back by 6 bases and J by 4 bases. Germline V gives CDR1 SGHAT, CDR2 FQNNGV. The CDR3 is 13 amino acids. This CDR3 reads CASSQTGGTEAFF. DNA for the CDR3: TGTGCCAGCAGTCAAACAGGGGGCACTGAAGCTTTCTTT.

The chain joins TRBV19 to TRBJ2-3, with TRBD2 identical over 7 bases. CDR3 length equals 13 residues. Germline V gene lookup returns CDR1 LNHDA and CDR2 SQIVND (reference sequence). V shed 9 bases and J 4 bases; nucleotides not matched to a gene: 7. The CDR3 DNA sequence: TGTGCCAGCGCGGTTAGCGGGTCAGATACGCAGTATTTT. Amino acid sequence: CASAVSGSDTQYF.

This clone was seen just once. The rearrangement uses TRBV19 and TRBJ2-3, with D tentatively TRBD2 (5 bases). This CDR3 is built from 15 residues. Germline-derived CDR1 and CDR2 are LNHDA and SQIVND (reference sequence). V dropped 3 bases and J dropped 2 bases, with 12 bases sitting between them. The CDR3, as DNA: TGTGCCAGTAGTATCGAGGCCGGGATCACAGATACGCAGTATTTT. Protein: CASSIEAGITDTQYF.

This chain uses TRBV6-1 with TRBJ2-3; the match to TRBD2 covers 7 bases. The germline V gene encodes CDR1 MNHNS and CDR2 SASEGT. The junction had 5 bases not matched to a gene; V was cut back by 6 bases and J by 2 bases. The CDR3 is 14 residues long. The CDR3 DNA sequence: TGTGCCAGCAGATCGGGGGGATTCACAGATACGCAGTATTTT. This translates into CASRSGGFTDTQYF.

This sequence joins TRBV11-3 and TRBJ2-1; 7 nucleotides agree with TRBD1. This CDR3 contains 18 residues. CDR1 is SGHNT and CDR2 is YENEEA in the germline V gene. The V gene end was trimmed by 0 bases and the J gene end by 3 bases; junction bases not matched to a gene: 11. The CDR3 region is CASSLELSWDSGYNEQFF. The CDR3 coding sequence is TGTGCCAGCAGCTTAGAGCTAAGCTGGGACAGCGGCTACAATGAGCAGTTCTTC.

This clone is classed as medium-sized. V gene TRBV6-1 combines with J gene TRBJ1-5; D not certain. The length of the CDR3 is 15 residues. Germline V gene data show CDR1 as MNHNS and CDR2 as SASEGT. The ends were cut back, 2 bases at V and 7 bases at J, with 15 bases in the middle. CDR3 protein: CASSEPGISPQPQHF. The CDR3 region has the DNA TGTGCCAGCAGTGAACCGGGTATCAGTCCCCAGCCCCAGCATTTT.

Regarding this clone: Its ends do not fully match the called genes, so a read error is possible. At the DNA level, this CDR3 is encoded by other sequences in the same sample as well. V gene TRBV7-9 combines with J gene TRBJ2-1, with TRBD2 identical over 9 bases. The CDR3 covers 17 residues. Germline-derived CDR1 and CDR2 are SEHNR and FQNEAQ (reference sequence). DNA of the CDR3: TGTGCCAGCAGCTCCCCCCCGACCGTAGCGGGAGTAGTTACTAGACTCTTC. Translated: CASSSPPTVAGVVTRLF.

J is TRBJ1-4 and V is TRBV7-2; D might be TRBD1 (5 bases). The CDR3 is 15 residues long. Trimming pared 5 bases from V and 2 bases from J, leaving 12 bases between. Looked up from germline, CDR1 is SGHTA and CDR2 is FQGNSA. CDR3 in amino acids: CASSVRVGTNEKLFF. Written as DNA, the CDR3 is TGTGCCAGCAGCGTCAGGGTGGGGACTAATGAAAAACTGTTTTTT.

This chain links TRBV5-1 with TRBJ1-1; 8 bases align to TRBD1. The V gene's germline CDR1 is SGHRS and CDR2 YFSETQ. The CDR3 totals 12 residues. The V gene end was trimmed by 2 bases and the J gene end by 7 bases; junction bases not matched to a gene: 1. CDR3 nucleotides: TGCGCCAGCAGCTTACAGGGGGTTGAAGCTTTCTTT. Protein: CASSLQGVEAFF.

The rearrangement links TRBV5-1 to TRBJ2-4; 12 bases line up with TRBD1. CDR1 SGHRS and CDR2 YFSETQ come from the germline V gene. V lost 1 base, J lost 8 bases, and 4 bases stayed unmatched. CDR3 size: 15 residues. The CDR3 reads CASSLRDRGLDIQYF. Written as DNA, the CDR3 is TGCGCCAGCAGCTTGCGGGACAGGGGGCTGGACATTCAGTACTTC.

This clone appeared a few times. In DNA form, the CDR3 reads TGTGCCTGGAGTACCCAGACACCGAACACTGAAGCTTTCTTT. It is translated as CAWSTQTPNTEAFF. This rearrangement joins TRBV30 to TRBJ1-1; the D is unclear. This CDR3 has 14 residues. Trimming took off 2 bases at V and 1 base at J, with 11 bases between the two ends. Germline assignment: CDR1 GTSNPN and CDR2 SVGIG (reference sequence). The full variable domain, in which reference TRBV30 and TRBJ1-1 provide the parts outside the CDR3, is SQTIHQWPATLVQPVGSPLSLECTVEGTSNPNLYWYRQAAGRGLQLLFYSVGIGQISSEVPQNLSASRPQDRQFILSSKKLLLSDSGFYLCAWSTQTPNTEAFFGQGTRLTVV.

The V gene is TRBV2, the J gene TRBJ1-3; D gene ambiguous. V was cut by 2 bases and J by 2 bases, with 10 bases left in between. Germline V lookup: CDR1 SNHLY, CDR2 FYNNEI. This CDR3 has 15 residues. CDR3 amino acids: CASSESWRTGNTIYF. The CDR3 bases are TGTGCCAGCAGTGAAAGTTGGAGAACTGGAAACACCATATATTTT.

This CDR3 is CASSEEYGANYGYTF. CDR3 bases: TGTGCCAGCAGTGAAGAATATGGAGCTAACTATGGCTACACCTTC. The chain is built from TRBV25-1 and TRBJ1-2, with no clear D. Germline CDR1 and CDR2: MGHDK and SYGVNS. This CDR3 region has 15 residues. V was cut by 2 bases and J by 0 bases, with 10 bases left in between.

The sample holds a few counts of this clone. The chain links TRBV7-3 to TRBJ2-5; 8 nucleotides line up with TRBD1. J was trimmed by 5 bases and V by 5 bases; bases with no gene match: 16. This CDR3 is 17 amino acids long. Germline V gives CDR1 SGHTA, CDR2 FQGTGA. The CDR3 sequence is CASSRFPWAGGRETQYF. The CDR3 nucleotides read TGTGCCAGCAGCCGGTTCCCTTGGGCAGGGGGCAGGGAGACCCAGTACTTC.

This clone is deemed large. V and J are TRBV30 and TRBJ1-1, with 8 nucleotides matching TRBD1. CDR1 is GTSNPN, CDR2 SVGIG, per germline (reference sequence). CDR3 length: 13 amino acids. Trimming removed 1 base from V and 9 bases from J; junction bases left unmatched: 7. The CDR3 DNA reads TGTGCCTGGAGTGGGGACAGGAGAGGACAAGCTTTCTTT. This translates into CAWSGDRRGQAFF. Combining the CDR3 with reference TRBV30 and TRBJ1-1 gives the whole variable domain SQTIHQWPATLVQPVGSPLSLECTVEGTSNPNLYWYRQAAGRGLQLLFYSVGIGQISSEVPQNLSASRPQDRQFILSSKKLLLSDSGFYLCAWSGDRRGQAFFGQGTRLTVV.

The rearrangement links TRBV6-6 to TRBJ1-1; 10 bases match TRBD1. This CDR3 contains 16 residues. The V gene's germline CDR1 is MNHNY and CDR2 SVGAGI (reference sequence). V was pared by 6 bases and J by 1 base, with 8 bases of the junction left unmatched. The CDR3 loop reads CASSPGQGVGNTEAFF. CDR3 in DNA: TGTGCCAGCAGCCCTGGACAGGGGGTAGGGAACACTGAAGCTTTCTTT.

The chain has TRBV18 and TRBJ2-1; D perhaps matches TRBD1 (6 bases). The length of the CDR3 is 16 residues. CDR1 and CDR2 (germline): KGHSH, LQKENI. V was clipped by 3 bases and J by 6 bases, with 18 bases between them. The CDR3, as DNA: TGTGCCAGCTCACCCGCAGGGGTAGTATGGATCAATGAGCAGTTCTTC. Translating it yields CASSPAGVVWINEQFF.

The J gene is TRBJ1-4, the V gene TRBV5-1; 8 nucleotides match TRBD1. The CDR3 is 17 residues long. Trimming took 4 bases from V and 7 from J; bases not matched to a gene: 15. Germline CDR1 reads SGHRS; CDR2 reads YFSETQ. CDR3 residues: CASSRAGTGLGGEKLFF. CDR3 nucleotides: TGCGCCAGCAGCCGCGCCGGGACAGGCCTCGGGGGTGAAAAACTGTTTTTT.

This chain uses TRBV29-1 with TRBJ1-1, with D tentatively TRBD1 (5 bases). The CDR3 sequence is 10 residues long. Per the germline V gene, CDR1 is SQVTM and CDR2 is ANQGSEA. V gave up 7 bases and J gave up 6 bases, with 9 bases separating them. The CDR3 loop is CSDTGAEAFF. The CDR3 DNA is TGCAGCGATACAGGAGCTGAAGCTTTCTTT.

The V and J genes are TRBV2 and TRBJ2-1, with D uncertain. CDR1 SNHLY and CDR2 FYNNEI come from the germline V gene. This CDR3 is 12 amino acids long. With 7 bases removed from V and 9 bases from J, the gap between germline ends came to 13 bases. In DNA, the CDR3 is TGTGCCAGCACCCCGAGACTTAGTGAGCAGTTCTTC. Translated: CASTPRLSEQFF.

The V and J genes are TRBV13 and TRBJ2-7, with a possible D match to TRBD2 (5 bases). Germline V gene data show CDR1 as PRHDT and CDR2 as FYEKMQ (reference sequence). V lost 0 bases and J lost 2, with 11 bases in between. CDR3 size: 15 residues. The CDR3 spells CASSLGLAETYEQYF. CDR3 coding DNA: TGTGCCAGCAGCTTAGGGCTAGCAGAGACCTACGAGCAGTACTTC.

The chain employs TRBV7-3 and TRBJ2-1, with 7 bases fitting TRBD1. Germline-derived CDR1 and CDR2 are SGHTA and FQGTGA. The CDR3 length is 13 residues. J was trimmed by 12 bases and V by 5 bases; bases with no gene match: 10. CDR3 nucleotides: TGTGCCAGCAGCCCAGGGACAGTGGGAAGGCAGTTCTTC. It codes for CASSPGTVGRQFF. Filled out from reference TRBV7-3 and TRBJ2-1, the complete variable domain reads GAGVSQTPSNKVTEKGKYVELRCDPISGHTALYWYRQSLGQGPEFLIYFQGTGAADDSGLPNDRFFAVRPEGSVSTLKIQRTERGDSAVYLCASSPGTVGRQFFGPGTRLTVL.

The chain carries TRBV19 and TRBJ1-2, with unresolved D. The CDR3 runs 15 residues. Germline values: CDR1 LNHDA, CDR2 SQIVND (reference sequence). V was clipped by 7 bases and J by 4 bases, with 19 bases between them. The CDR3 region has the DNA TGTGCCAGTACCCATCAGAGGGATGTCATCTATGGCTACACCTTC. It is translated as CASTHQRDVIYGYTF.

The chain carries TRBV12-2 and TRBJ2-7; TRBD1 was called by the table and not checked on the DNA. TRBV12-2 is a pseudogene. The CDR3 runs 14 residues. CDR3 in DNA: TGTGCAAGTCGCCCAGGGGTAGGACAGGACGAGCAGTACGTC. Protein sequence: CASRPGVGQDEQYV.

The V gene is TRBV5-6, the J gene TRBJ1-5, with 7 bases matching TRBD1. The CDR3 sequence is 14 residues long. Per the germline V gene, CDR1 is SGHDT and CDR2 is YYEEEE. With 2 bases clipped from V and 7 bases from J, the junction kept 6 bases outside the gene matches. CDR3 sequence (DNA): TGTGCCAGCAGCTTAAAGGCAGGGGGACAGCCCCAGCATTTT. Its translation is CASSLKAGGQPQHF.

This chain connects TRBV10-3 to TRBJ1-1; 8 nucleotides align to TRBD1. Germline values: CDR1 ENHRY, CDR2 SYGVKD. J lost 1 base, V lost 2 bases, and 0 bases had no gene match. The CDR3 loop spans 14 amino acids. CDR3 coding DNA: TGTGCCATCAGTGAGGACAGGGGGAACACTGAAGCTTTCTTT. As protein: CAISEDRGNTEAFF.

J is TRBJ1-6 and V is TRBV5-4; D possibly corresponds to TRBD1 (6 bases). Germline V gene sequence: CDR1 SGHNT, CDR2 YYREEE (reference sequence). The CDR3 is 15 residues long. V lost 5 bases, J lost 9 bases, and 18 bases lay in between. CDR3 nucleotides: TGTGCCAGCAGTACCGGGACAATCAGCGTTTCACCCCTCCACTTT. Translated: CASSTGTISVSPLHF.